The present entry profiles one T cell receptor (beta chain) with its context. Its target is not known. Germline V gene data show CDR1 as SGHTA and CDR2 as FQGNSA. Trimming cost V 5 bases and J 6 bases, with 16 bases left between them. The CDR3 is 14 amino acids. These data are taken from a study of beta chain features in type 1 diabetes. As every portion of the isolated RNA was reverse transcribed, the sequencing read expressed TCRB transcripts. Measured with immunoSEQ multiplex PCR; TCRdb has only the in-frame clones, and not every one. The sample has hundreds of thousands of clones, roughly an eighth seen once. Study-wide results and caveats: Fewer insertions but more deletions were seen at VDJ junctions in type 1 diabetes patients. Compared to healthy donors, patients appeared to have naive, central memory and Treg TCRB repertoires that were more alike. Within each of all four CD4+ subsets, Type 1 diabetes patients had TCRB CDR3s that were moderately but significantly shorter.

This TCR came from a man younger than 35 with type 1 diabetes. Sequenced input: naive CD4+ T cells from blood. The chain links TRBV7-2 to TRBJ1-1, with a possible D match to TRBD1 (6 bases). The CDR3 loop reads CASSPGHGLPEAFF. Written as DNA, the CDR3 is TGTGCCAGCAGCCCGGGACACGGATTACCTGAAGCTTTCTTT.